Listed below are T cell receptor beta chains from one sample, sequenced in a study of T cell changes during pregnancy in multiple sclerosis. Produced via immunoSEQ multiplex PCR; TCRdb's table is partial and in-frame only. The sample holds about 100,000 clones, about 90% seen once. The starting material was peripheral blood, obtained after pregnancy. All receptors come from a female donor with multiple sclerosis, enrolled in a pregnancy study. Each CDR3 is given with its conserved first and last residue. A D gene is named only where the DNA matches it firmly. Some rows have no size entry. The others give once, few or many, or a class for an expanded clone.

V	D	size	J	CDR3	DNA
TRBV30	TRBD1	NA	TRBJ1-6	CAWSPGTGGAYNSPLHF	TGTGCCTGGAGTCCCGGGACAGGGGGCGCTTATAATTCACCCCTCCACTTT
TRBV10-3	NA	NA	TRBJ2-2	CAIRVSTVGVGTGELFF	TGTGCCATCAGGGTCTCGACGGTGGGAGTAGGGACCGGGGAGCTGTTTTTT
TRBV6-1	NA	NA	TRBJ1-4	CASSVWLAGEEKLFF	TGTGCCAGCAGTGTGTGGTTGGCGGGGGAGGAAAAACTGTTTTTT
TRBV5-1	TRBD1	NA	TRBJ2-1	CASSFRTGAYNEQFF	TGCGCCAGCAGCTTTAGGACAGGGGCGTACAATGAGCAGTTCTTC
TRBV6-6	NA	NA	TRBJ2-5	CASSYRLQETQYF	TGTGCCAGCAGTTACAGACTCCAAGAGACCCAGTACTTC
TRBV5-1	NA	NA	TRBJ1-4	CASSRTGANEKLFF	TGCGCCAGCAGCCGGACTGGAGCTAATGAAAAACTGTTTTTT
TRBV15	TRBD1	few	TRBJ1-5	CATSRATGQGASNQPQHF	TGTGCCACCAGCAGAGCGACAGGGCAAGGGGCTAGCAATCAGCCCCAGCATTTT
TRBV7-2	NA	NA	TRBJ2-7	CASSLAVSVSGDEQYF	TGTGCCAGCAGCTTAGCTGTGTCCGTGTCGGGGGATGAGCAGTACTTC
TRBV28	TRBD2	NA	TRBJ2-7	CASSSESSGPSYEQYF	TGTGCCAGCAGTTCAGAATCTAGCGGCCCCTCCTACGAGCAGTACTTC
TRBV18	TRBD1	NA	TRBJ1-5	CASSHDRGNGQPQHF	TGTGCCAGCTCCCACGACAGGGGGAACGGTCAGCCCCAGCATTTT
TRBV7-9	NA	NA	TRBJ2-5	CASSLVGAKETQYF	TGTGCCAGCAGCTTAGTGGGGGCGAAAGAGACCCAGTACTTC
TRBV15	NA	NA	TRBJ2-3	CATTTSGGPDTQYF	TGTGCCACCACCACCTCCGGGGGGCCTGATACGCAGTATTTT
TRBV11-3	NA	NA	TRBJ2-7	CASSPGVPDEQYF	TGTGCCAGCAGCCCAGGGGTCCCTGACGAGCAGTACTTC
TRBV9	NA	NA	TRBJ2-3	CASMGGFGDTQYF	TGTGCCAGCATGGGGGGTTTCGGAGATACGCAGTATTTT
TRBV19	NA	NA	TRBJ1-1	CASSLGNRVTEAFF	TGTGCCAGTAGTTTAGGGAACCGGGTCACTGAAGCTTTCTTT
TRBV7-9	NA	NA	TRBJ1-2	CASSLSYGYTF	TGTGCCAGCAGCTTATCATATGGCTACACCTTC
TRBV7-9	NA	NA	TRBJ1-1	CASSRIDSPNTEAFF	TGTGCCAGCAGCCGGATAGACAGTCCGAACACTGAAGCTTTCTTT
TRBV6-1	TRBD1	NA	TRBJ2-7	CASSGQGSSEQYF	TGTGCCAGCAGTGGACAGGGTTCAAGCGAGCAGTACTTC
TRBV27	NA	NA	TRBJ2-7	CASSTPARAYEQYF	TGTGCCAGCAGTACGCCCGCGCGGGCCTACGAGCAGTACTTC
TRBV5-6	NA	NA	TRBJ1-6	CASSLVRRDSPLHF	TGTGCCAGCAGCTTGGTCCGTAGAGATTCACCCCTCCACTTT
TRBV7-9	NA	NA	TRBJ1-4	CASSFAQEKLFF	TGTGCCAGCAGCTTCGCCCAGGAAAAACTGTTTTTT
TRBV27	TRBD2	NA	TRBJ2-2	CASSLVGRGTGELFF	TGTGCCAGCAGTTTGGTCGGGAGGGGGACCGGGGAGCTGTTTTTT
TRBV5-6	NA	NA	TRBJ2-6	CASSLIAAGANVLTF	TGTGCCAGCAGCTTGATAGCAGCTGGGGCCAACGTCCTGACTTTC
TRBV5-4	NA	NA	TRBJ1-5	CASSFQGSDNQPQHF	TGTGCCAGCAGCTTCCAGGGGAGTGACAATCAGCCCCAGCATTTT
TRBV5-6	NA	NA	TRBJ2-6	CASSFRAAGANVLTF	TGTGCCAGCAGCTTTCGCGCTGCTGGGGCCAACGTCCTGACTTTC
TRBV27	NA	NA	TRBJ2-7	CASSTRFRGLSHEQYF	TGTGCCAGCAGTACGCGTTTCCGAGGACTCTCCCACGAGCAGTACTTC
TRBV6-5	TRBD1	NA	TRBJ2-6	CASSHRGTGANVLTF	TGTGCCAGCAGTCACAGGGGGACTGGGGCCAACGTCCTGACTTTC
TRBV28	TRBD1	NA	TRBJ2-1	CASTTGGKEQFF	TGTGCCAGCACCACAGGGGGAAAGGAGCAGTTCTTC
TRBV4-3	NA	NA	TRBJ1-5	CASSQEAHSNQPQHF	TGCGCCAGCAGCCAAGAAGCGCATAGCAATCAGCCCCAGCATTTT
TRBV10-3	NA	NA	TRBJ2-7	CATVGGTGEKEQYF	TGTGCCACCGTTGGCGGGACGGGAGAAAAGGAGCAGTACTTC
TRBV7-2	TRBD2	NA	TRBJ2-4	CASSLGLAGGRDIQYF	TGTGCCAGCAGCTTAGGGCTAGCGGGGGGACGTGACATTCAGTACTTC
TRBV5-6	NA	NA	TRBJ2-5	CASSLLDSLKTQYF	TGTGCCAGCAGCTTGCTGGACAGTCTAAAGACCCAGTACTTC
TRBV29-1	TRBD1	NA	TRBJ2-2	CSSRGEGDRGTNTGELFF	TGCAGCTCCAGGGGTGAGGGGGACAGGGGGACGAACACCGGGGAGCTGTTTTTT
TRBV7-2	TRBD1	once	TRBJ1-2	CASSLVDRGRYGYTF	TGTGCCAGCAGCTTAGTTGACAGGGGCAGGTATGGCTACACCTTC
TRBV19	NA	NA	TRBJ2-2	CASSNYVPLSAGELFF	TGTGCCAGTAGTAACTACGTTCCCCTGTCCGCCGGGGAGCTGTTTTTT
TRBV7-8	TRBD1	NA	TRBJ1-1	CASRIQGSSTEAFF	TGTGCCAGCAGAATACAGGGGTCTAGCACTGAAGCTTTCTTT
TRBV5-8	TRBD1	NA	TRBJ2-7	CASSLDGQATYEQYF	TGTGCCAGCAGCTTGGACGGACAGGCCACCTACGAGCAGTACTTC
TRBV2	NA	NA	TRBJ1-3	CASSEQGYGNTIYF	TGTGCCAGCAGTGAACAGGGGTACGGAAACACCATATATTTT
TRBV5-6	TRBD1	NA	TRBJ2-7	CASSPAPTGAEQYF	TGTGCCAGCAGCCCCGCCCCAACAGGGGCCGAGCAGTACTTC
TRBV30	NA	NA	TRBJ2-2	CAWSPGPFTGELFF	TGTGCCTGGAGTCCAGGGCCATTCACCGGGGAGCTGTTTTTT